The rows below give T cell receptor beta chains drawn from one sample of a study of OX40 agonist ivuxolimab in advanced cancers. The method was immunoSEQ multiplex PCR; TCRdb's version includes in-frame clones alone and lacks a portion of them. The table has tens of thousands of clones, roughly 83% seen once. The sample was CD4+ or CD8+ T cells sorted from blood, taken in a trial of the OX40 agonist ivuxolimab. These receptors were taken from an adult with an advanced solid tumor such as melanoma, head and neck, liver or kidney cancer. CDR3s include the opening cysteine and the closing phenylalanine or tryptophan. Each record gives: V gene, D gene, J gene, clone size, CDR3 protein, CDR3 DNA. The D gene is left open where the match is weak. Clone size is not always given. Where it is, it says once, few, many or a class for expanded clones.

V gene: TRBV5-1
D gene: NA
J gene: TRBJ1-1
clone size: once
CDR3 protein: CASSLTSGGRTEAFF
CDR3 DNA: TGCGCCAGCAGCCTGACTTCGGGGGGCCGGACTGAAGCTTTCTTT

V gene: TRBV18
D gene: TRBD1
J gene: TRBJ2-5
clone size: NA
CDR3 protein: CASSNLDRGTETQYF
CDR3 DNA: TGTGCCAGCTCAAATTTGGACAGGGGCACAGAGACCCAGTACTTC

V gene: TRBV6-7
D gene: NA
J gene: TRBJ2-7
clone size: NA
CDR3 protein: CANRPTVYEQYF
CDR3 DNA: TGTGCCAACAGGCCGACAGTTTACGAGCAGTACTTC

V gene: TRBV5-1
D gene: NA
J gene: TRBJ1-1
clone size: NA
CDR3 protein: CASSPSRQSQNTEAFF
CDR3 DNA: TGCGCCAGCAGCCCCTCCCGACAGTCACAGAACACTGAAGCTTTCTTT

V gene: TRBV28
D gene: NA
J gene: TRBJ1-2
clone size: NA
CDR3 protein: CASSADPIYGYTF
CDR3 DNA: TGTGCCAGCAGTGCTGATCCGATCTATGGCTACACCTTC

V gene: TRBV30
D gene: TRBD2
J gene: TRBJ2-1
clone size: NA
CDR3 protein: CAWRKERGSFGEQFF
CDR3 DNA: TGTGCCTGGAGAAAAGAGCGGGGGTCCTTCGGTGAGCAGTTCTTC

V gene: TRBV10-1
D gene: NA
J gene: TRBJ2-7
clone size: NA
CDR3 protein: CAFERETYEQYF
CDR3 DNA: TGCGCCTTCGAAAGGGAGACCTACGAGCAGTACTTC

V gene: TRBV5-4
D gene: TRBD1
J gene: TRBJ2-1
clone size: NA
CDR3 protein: CASSLYTRGQNEQFF
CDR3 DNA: TGTGCCAGCAGCTTGTATACCAGGGGGCAGAATGAGCAGTTCTTC

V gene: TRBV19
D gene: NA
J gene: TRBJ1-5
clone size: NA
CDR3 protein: CASTLTSLNQPQHF
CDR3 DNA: TGTGCCAGTACATTAACTAGCCTGAATCAGCCCCAGCATTTT

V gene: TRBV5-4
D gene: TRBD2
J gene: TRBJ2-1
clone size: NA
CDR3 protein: CASSLTSGSYNEQFF
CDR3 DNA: TGTGCCAGCAGCTTAACTAGCGGGAGCTACAATGAGCAGTTCTTC

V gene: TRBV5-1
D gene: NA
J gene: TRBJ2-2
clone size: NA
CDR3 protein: CASSLKTGTNTGELFF
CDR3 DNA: TGCGCCAGCAGCTTGAAAACCGGGACTAACACCGGGGAGCTGTTTTTT

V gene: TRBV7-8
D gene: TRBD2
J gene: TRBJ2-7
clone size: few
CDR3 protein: CASSLGGLESYEQYF
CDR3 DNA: TGTGCCAGCAGCTTGGGAGGGCTCGAATCCTACGAGCAGTACTTC

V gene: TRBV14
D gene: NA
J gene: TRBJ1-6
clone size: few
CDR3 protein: CASSPQGARNSPLHF
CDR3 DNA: TGTGCCAGCAGCCCACAGGGCGCGAGAAATTCACCCCTCCACTTT

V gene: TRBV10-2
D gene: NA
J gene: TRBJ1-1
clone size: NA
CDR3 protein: CASTGENNLNTEAFF
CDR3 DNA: TGCGCCAGCACGGGTGAAAACAACTTGAACACTGAAGCTTTCTTT

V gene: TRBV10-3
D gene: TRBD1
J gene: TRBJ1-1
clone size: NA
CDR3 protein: CAISETGGNTEAFF
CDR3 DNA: TGTGCCATCAGTGAGACAGGGGGCAACACTGAAGCTTTCTTT

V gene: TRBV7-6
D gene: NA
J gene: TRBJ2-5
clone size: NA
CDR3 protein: CASSHGAVSKETQYF
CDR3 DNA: TGTGCCAGCAGCCACGGGGCGGTCTCCAAAGAGACCCAGTACTTC

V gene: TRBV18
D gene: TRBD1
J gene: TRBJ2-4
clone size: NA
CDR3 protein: CASSPRDSINIQYF
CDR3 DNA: TGTGCCAGCTCACCGAGGGACAGCATAAACATTCAGTACTTC

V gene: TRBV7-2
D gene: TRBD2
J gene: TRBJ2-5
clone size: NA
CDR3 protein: CASSLLVSGDQETQYF
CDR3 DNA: TGTGCCAGCAGCTTGCTGGTTAGCGGGGACCAAGAGACCCAGTACTTC

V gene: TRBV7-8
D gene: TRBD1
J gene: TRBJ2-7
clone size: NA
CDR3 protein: CASRPPGQESYEQYF
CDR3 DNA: TGTGCCAGCAGACCCCCGGGACAGGAGAGCTACGAGCAGTACTTC

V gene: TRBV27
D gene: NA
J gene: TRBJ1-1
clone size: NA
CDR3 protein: CASTLRGRPDTEAFF
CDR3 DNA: TGTGCCAGCACCCTGAGGGGCCGGCCCGACACTGAAGCTTTCTTT

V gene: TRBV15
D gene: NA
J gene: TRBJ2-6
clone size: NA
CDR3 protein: CATSTSRGISGANVLTF
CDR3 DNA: TGTGCCACCAGCACCTCTCGGGGGATCTCTGGGGCCAACGTCCTGACTTTC

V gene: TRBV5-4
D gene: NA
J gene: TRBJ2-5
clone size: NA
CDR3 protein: CASSFGGVGETQYF
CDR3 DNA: TGTGCCAGCAGCTTTGGCGGGGTAGGAGAGACCCAGTACTTC

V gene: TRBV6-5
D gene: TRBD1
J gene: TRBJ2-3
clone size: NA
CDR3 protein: CASVQQGTNTQYF
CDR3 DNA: TGTGCCAGCGTGCAACAGGGGACCAATACGCAGTATTTT

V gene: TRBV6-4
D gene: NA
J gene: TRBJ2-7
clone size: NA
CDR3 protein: CASSDLQGRAYEQYF
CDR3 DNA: TGTGCCAGCAGCGACCTACAGGGCCGGGCTTACGAGCAGTACTTC

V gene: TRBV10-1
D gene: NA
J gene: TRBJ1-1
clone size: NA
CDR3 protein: CASTWRQPWKVNTEAFF
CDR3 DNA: TGCGCCAGCACCTGGCGGCAACCGTGGAAGGTGAACACTGAAGCTTTCTTT

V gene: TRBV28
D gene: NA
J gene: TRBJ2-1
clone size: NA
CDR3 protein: CASSWGFNEQFF
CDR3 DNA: TGTGCCAGCAGTTGGGGTTTCAATGAGCAGTTCTTC

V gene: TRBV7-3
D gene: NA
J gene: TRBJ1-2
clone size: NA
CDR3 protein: CASSQSQDGYTF
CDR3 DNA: TGTGCCAGCAGCCAATCCCAGGATGGCTACACCTTC

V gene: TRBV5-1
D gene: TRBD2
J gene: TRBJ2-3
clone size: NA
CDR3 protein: CASSSGLAGTDTQYF
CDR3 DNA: TGCGCCAGCAGCTCGGGACTAGCGGGCACAGATACGCAGTATTTT

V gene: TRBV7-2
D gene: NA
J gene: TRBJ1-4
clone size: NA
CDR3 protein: CASSLSLIQGREKLFF
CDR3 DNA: TGTGCCAGCAGCTTATCGTTAATACAGGGCAGGGAAAAACTGTTTTTT

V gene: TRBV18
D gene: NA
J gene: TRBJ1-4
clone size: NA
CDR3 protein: CASSPSRGDEKLFF
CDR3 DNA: TGTGCCAGCTCACCCTCCCGTGGGGATGAAAAACTGTTTTTT

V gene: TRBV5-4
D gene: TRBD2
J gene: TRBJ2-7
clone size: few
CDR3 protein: CASSPGGEVEQYF
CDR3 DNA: TGTGCCAGCAGCCCGGGAGGGGAAGTCGAGCAGTACTTC

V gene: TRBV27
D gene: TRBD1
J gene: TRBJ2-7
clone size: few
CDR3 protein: CASSLSSQGARYEQYF
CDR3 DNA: TGTGCCAGCAGTTTATCTTCACAGGGGGCTCGGTACGAGCAGTACTTC

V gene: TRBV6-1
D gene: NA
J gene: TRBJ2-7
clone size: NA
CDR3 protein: CATQRTEQYF
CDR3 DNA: TGTGCCACCCAGAGAACTGAGCAGTACTTC

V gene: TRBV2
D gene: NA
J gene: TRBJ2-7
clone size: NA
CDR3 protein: CASSDGVYEQYF
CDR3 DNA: TGTGCCAGCAGTGATGGGGTCTACGAGCAGTACTTC

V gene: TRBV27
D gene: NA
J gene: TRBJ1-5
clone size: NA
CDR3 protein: CASSQQRDQPQHF
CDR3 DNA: TGTGCCAGCAGTCAACAAAGAGATCAGCCCCAGCATTTT

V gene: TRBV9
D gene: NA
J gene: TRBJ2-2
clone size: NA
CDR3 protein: CASSVATRVTGNTGELFF
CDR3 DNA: TGTGCCAGCAGCGTAGCTACTAGAGTGACAGGGAACACCGGGGAGCTGTTTTTT

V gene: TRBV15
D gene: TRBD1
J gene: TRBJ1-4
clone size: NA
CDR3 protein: CATSDRQGSNEKLFF
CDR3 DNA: TGTGCCACCAGCGACCGACAGGGGTCTAATGAAAAACTGTTTTTT

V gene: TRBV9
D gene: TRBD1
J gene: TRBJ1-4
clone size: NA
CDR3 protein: CASSVVDRENEKLFF
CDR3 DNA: TGTGCCAGCAGCGTAGTCGACAGGGAAAATGAAAAACTGTTTTTT